The 32 T cell receptor beta chains reported below all come from one sample, sequenced in a study of cytomegalovirus exposure and HLA in healthy donors. Use of 60 Vbeta and 13 Jbeta primers characterized the PCR. The method was immunoSEQ multiplex PCR; TCRdb's version includes in-frame clones alone and lacks a portion of them. This sample has roughly 150,000 clones; 60% to 80% occur once, and the top ten carry 4.7%. Material for sequencing was PBMCs. These TCRs come from a man aged 18 to 30 in good health and CMV-seropositive.

Written as DNA, the CDR3 is TGTGCCAGCAGCCAACTACGGACAGCGACTTACAATGAGCAGTTCTTC. Translated, it gives CASSQLRTATYNEQFF. J is TRBJ2-1 and V is TRBV14, with a weak D call TRBD1 (6 bases). The CDR3 spans 16 residues. Germline V gene sequence: CDR1 SGHDN, CDR2 FVKESK. The ends were cut back, 2 bases at V and 4 bases at J, with 15 bases in the middle.

The chain joins TRBV27 to TRBJ2-3; no reliable D call. CDR1 and CDR2 (germline): MNHEY, SMNVEV (reference sequence). The CDR3 has 14 amino acids. V was clipped by 8 bases and J by 2 bases, with 14 bases between them. The CDR3 loop is CASRRGKSTDTQYF. CDR3 bases: TGTGCCAGCCGTCGCGGCAAATCCACAGATACGCAGTATTTT.

This clone was counted between two and nine times. The chain uses TRBV6-1 and TRBJ1-4; D is undetermined. Trimming shortened V by 7 bases and J by 7 bases, and 16 bases separated the two germline ends. There are 14 residues in the CDR3. Germline CDR1 reads MNHNS; CDR2 reads SASEGT. CDR3 DNA: TGTGCCAGCATTGTGAGGCATGGACTTGAAAAACTGTTTTTT. Amino acid sequence: CASIVRHGLEKLFF.

V gene TRBV5-5 combines with J gene TRBJ2-1; D is unclear. Germline assignment: CDR1 SGHKS and CDR2 YYEKEE (reference sequence). The CDR3 totals 14 residues. V gave up 3 bases and J gave up 0 bases, with 7 bases separating them. The CDR3 nucleotides read TGTGCCAGCAGCTCGGAGAGCTCCTACAATGAGCAGTTCTTC. Translation gives CASSSESSYNEQFF.

This clone was counted a few times. The CDR3 nucleotides read TGTGCCAGCACCCTGGGGGCAGTGAGTTCTACTGAAGCTTTCTTT. This codes for CASTLGAVSSTEAFF. V and J are TRBV5-6 and TRBJ1-1; D is perhaps TRBD1 (6 bases). V was shortened by 6 bases and J by 5 bases, with 20 bases between the two germline ends. Germline V CDR1 and CDR2: SGHDT, YYEEEE. The CDR3 has 15 amino acids.

The chain couples TRBV6-5 to TRBJ1-1; 7 bases map to TRBD1. V lost 5 bases to trimming and J lost 0 bases; unmatched junction nucleotides: 6. The germline CDR1 and CDR2 sequences are MNHEY and SVGAGI. The CDR3 covers 15 residues. CDR3 in amino acids: CASSTWDSLNTEAFF. The DNA of the CDR3 is TGTGCCAGCAGTACATGGGACAGTCTGAACACTGAAGCTTTCTTT.

This chain uses TRBV6-6 with TRBJ1-1, with a possible D match to TRBD1 (5 bases). Between the trimmed V and J ends, which lost 10 bases and 6 bases, there was a span of 15 bases. Germline V CDR1 and CDR2: MNHNY, SVGAGI (reference sequence). This CDR3 spans 12 amino acids. CDR3 residues: CAIDSGVPEAFF. CDR3 DNA sequence: TGTGCCATAGACTCGGGGGTTCCTGAAGCTTTCTTT.

The chain joins TRBV6-6 to TRBJ1-3; the D gene is possibly TRBD1 (5 bases). The V gene's germline CDR1 is MNHNY and CDR2 SVGAGI (reference sequence). The CDR3 is made up of 14 amino acids. V was clipped by 8 bases and J by 2 bases, with 13 bases between them. CDR3 sequence reads: CASDQGSTGNTIYF. The CDR3 DNA is TGTGCCAGCGATCAGGGTTCAACTGGAAACACCATATATTTT.

CDR3 sequence reads: CASSLGEGSGFF. The CDR3 bases are TGTGCCAGCAGCTTAGGGGAGGGAAGCGGTTTCTTT. V and J are TRBV7-9 and TRBJ1-1; D not resolved. This CDR3 spans 12 amino acids. V shed 1 base and J shed 13 bases, with 13 bases lying between them. In germline, CDR1 is SEHNR, CDR2 FQNEAQ (reference sequence).

The chain joins TRBV4-1 to TRBJ2-3, with a tentative D call TRBD1 (6 bases). This CDR3 contains 16 residues. Trimming pared 5 bases from V and 0 bases from J, leaving 15 bases between. Germline CDR1 and CDR2: MGHRA and YSYEKL. The CDR3 is CASSYKGGGSTDTQYF. In DNA, the CDR3 is TGCGCCAGCAGCTATAAAGGGGGTGGCAGCACAGATACGCAGTATTTT.

CDR3 sequence (DNA): TGTGCCAGTAGCTCGGGAAAGGGGGTGTTCTTAGCCAAAAACATTCAGTACTTC. Protein: CASSSGKGVFLAKNIQYF. This sequence joins TRBV19 and TRBJ2-4; D might be TRBD1 (6 bases). The V gene's germline CDR1 is LNHDA and CDR2 SQIVND (reference sequence). The CDR3 length is 18 residues. V was pared by 6 bases and J by 0 bases, with 21 bases between.

This chain links TRBV30 with TRBJ1-4; TRBD1 matches 10 bases. Trimming took 0 bases from V and 8 from J; bases not matched to a gene: 6. This CDR3 is 15 amino acids long. Germline lookup yields CDR1 GTSNPN and CDR2 SVGIG (reference sequence). CDR3 region: CAWSVPTGGGEKLFF. In nucleotides, the CDR3 is TGTGCCTGGAGTGTCCCGACAGGGGGCGGCGAAAAACTGTTTTTT.

This clone was counted a few times. The chain combines TRBV14 with TRBJ1-4; 11 bases line up with TRBD1. The length of the CDR3 is 18 residues. J gave up 8 bases and V 4 bases, and 15 bases lay outside the gene matches. Per the germline V gene, CDR1 is SGHDN and CDR2 is FVKESK. The CDR3 DNA is TGTGCCAGCAGCCCCGGAGGGACAGGGGGAGCCCCGGCGGAAAAACTGTTTTTT. Translating it yields CASSPGGTGGAPAEKLFF. The full variable domain, in which reference TRBV14 and TRBJ1-4 provide the parts outside the CDR3, is EAGVTQFPSHSVIEKGQTVTLRCDPISGHDNLYWYRRVMGKEIKFLLHFVKESKQDESGMPNNRFLAERTGGTYSTLKVQPAELEDSGVYFCASSPGGTGGAPAEKLFFGSGTQLSVL.

V and J are TRBV27 and TRBJ2-1; 13 bases match TRBD2. CDR1 MNHEY and CDR2 SMNVEV come from the germline V gene (reference sequence). The CDR3 is made up of 15 amino acids. Unmatched junction bases numbered 14, after V lost 7 bases and J lost 14 bases. The CDR3 DNA follows: TGTGCCAGCACCCTAGAGCCCGGACTAGCGGGAGTTGAGTTCTTC. Amino acid sequence: CASTLEPGLAGVEFF.

The genes are TRBV9 and TRBJ1-1, with unresolved D. Germline CDR1 SGDLS, CDR2 YYNGEE. The CDR3 totals 15 residues. V lost 4 bases and J lost 1, with 14 bases in between. CDR3 in DNA: TGTGCCAGCAGCCGGCGAACAGAGCCGAACACTGAAGCTTTCTTT. Translating it yields CASSRRTEPNTEAFF.

The rearrangement links TRBV2 to TRBJ1-2, with 9 positions matching TRBD1. CDR3 size: 14 residues. Germline V gives CDR1 SNHLY, CDR2 FYNNEI. Germline trimming cut 6 bases from V and 2 bases from J; bases unmatched to any gene: 4. CDR3 sequence (DNA): TGTGCCAGCAGACTGGGACAGGGAAACTATGGCTACACCTTC. Protein sequence: CASRLGQGNYGYTF.

To note about this clone: A read error may account for a junction end that differs from germline. V usage is TRBV7-7 and J usage is TRBJ2-5, with 7 bases identical to TRBD2. The germline CDR1 and CDR2 sequences are SSHAT and FNYEAQ (reference sequence). The CDR3 spans 14 residues. DNA for the CDR3: TGTGCTAGCAGACCGTTGGGGGGGCAAGAGACCCAGTACTTC. As protein: CASRPLGGQETQYF.

V and J are TRBV19 and TRBJ1-5; 7 nucleotides line up with TRBD1. CDR1 LNHDA and CDR2 SQIVND come from the germline V gene (reference sequence). Trimming removed 9 bases from V and 0 bases from J; junction bases left unmatched: 2. There are 13 residues in the CDR3. The CDR3 protein is CASRGFSNQPQHF. The CDR3 DNA reads as TGTGCCAGCAGGGGGTTTAGCAATCAGCCCCAGCATTTT.

The chain has TRBV5-1 and TRBJ1-2; tentatively, D is TRBD1 (5 bases). Trimming shortened V by 1 base and J by 8 bases, and 12 bases separated the two germline ends. The CDR3 covers 13 residues. Germline values: CDR1 SGHRS, CDR2 YFSETQ. CDR3 residues: CASSLSPGGGYTF. The DNA of the CDR3 is TGCGCCAGCAGCTTGTCCCCGGGGGGGGGCTACACCTTC. Using reference TRBV5-1 and TRBJ1-2 for the parts outside the CDR3, the full variable domain is KAGVTQTPRYLIKTRGQQVTLSCSPISGHRSVSWYQQTPGQGLQFLFEYFSETQRNKGNFPGRFSGRQFSNSRSEMNVSTLELGDSALYLCASSLSPGGGYTFGSGTRLTVV.

The chain uses TRBV15 and TRBJ1-4; D is uncertain. CDR1 is LNHNV, CDR2 YYDKDF, per germline (reference sequence). CDR3 length: 15 residues. Trimming removed 4 bases from V and 3 bases from J, with 12 bases in between. DNA of the CDR3: TGTGCCACCAGCACCAGTCAGGCAGCTAATGAAAAACTGTTTTTT. It yields the protein CATSTSQAANEKLFF.

This rearrangement joins TRBV5-1 to TRBJ1-3, with D hard to call. Trimming removed 0 bases from V and 3 bases from J, with 4 bases in between. The CDR3 contains 13 residues. Looked up from germline, CDR1 is SGHRS and CDR2 is YFSETQ. CDR3 bases: TGCGCCAGCAGCTTGGGACTTGGAAACACCATATATTTT. Amino acid sequence: CASSLGLGNTIYF.

The chain joins TRBV28 to TRBJ1-5; 7 bases are shared with TRBD1. The CDR3 extends over 16 amino acids. V was pared by 7 bases and J by 0 bases, with 9 bases of the junction left unmatched. Germline CDR1 reads MDHEN; CDR2 reads SYDVKM. The CDR3 loop is CASKTEQGNSNQPQHF. In DNA, the CDR3 is TGTGCCAGCAAAACAGAACAGGGGAATAGCAATCAGCCCCAGCATTTT. Complete variable domain (other parts from reference TRBV28 and TRBJ1-5): DVKVTQSSRYLVKRTGEKVFLECVQDMDHENMFWYRQDPGLGLRLIYFSYDVKMKEKGDIPEGYSVSREKKERFSLILESASTNQTSMYLCASKTEQGNSNQPQHFGDGTRLSIL.

The rearrangement joins TRBV27 to TRBJ1-4, with D perhaps matching TRBD1 (5 bases). CDR3 length equals 14 residues. V was clipped by 6 bases and J by 2 bases, with 10 bases between them. The germline CDR1 and CDR2 sequences are MNHEY and SMNVEV (reference sequence). For the CDR3, the DNA is TGTGCCAGCAGGACTGGGGCCACTAATGAAAAACTGTTTTTT. This encodes CASRTGATNEKLFF.

This clone appeared a few times. The chain combines TRBV6-1 with TRBJ1-2, with 8 positions matching TRBD1. Germline V gives CDR1 MNHNS, CDR2 SASEGT. CDR3 length: 13 amino acids. The ends lost 7 bases at V and 8 bases at J; junction bases unmatched: 9. CDR3: CASNQDRVRGYTF. CDR3 DNA: TGTGCCAGCAACCAGGACAGGGTGAGAGGCTACACCTTC.

This clone was picked up one time. The CDR3 DNA reads TGTGCCAGCAGCTTACTTGGACAGGGGTCCAATGAGCAGTTCTTC. This codes for CASSLLGQGSNEQFF. The genes are TRBV5-5 and TRBJ2-1, with TRBD1 matching 9 bases. From germline, CDR1 is SGHKS and CDR2 YYEKEE (reference sequence). The CDR3 consists of 15 residues. V was clipped by 2 bases and J by 6 bases; unmatched bases: 6.

The V call is TRBV5-4, the J call TRBJ1-5; 8 nucleotides align to TRBD1. The CDR3 is made up of 14 amino acids. V dropped 4 bases and J dropped 9; count of bases not matched to a gene: 9. CDR1 and CDR2 from the germline V gene are SGHNT and YYREEE (reference sequence). The DNA for the CDR3 is TGTGCCAGCAGCATGGACAGGGAAGGCTCGCCCCAGCATTTT. Protein: CASSMDREGSPQHF.

The rearrangement links TRBV29-1 to TRBJ1-2, with TRBD1 matching over 7 bases. Germline V gene data show CDR1 as SQVTM and CDR2 as ANQGSEA. The CDR3 length is 13 residues. The trim removed 4 bases at V and 1 base at J, leaving 3 bases unmatched. The CDR3 here is CSVGRGDNYGYTF. CDR3 bases: TGCAGCGTTGGCAGGGGGGATAACTATGGCTACACCTTC.

The V gene is TRBV10-3, the J gene TRBJ1-1, with a possible D match to TRBD1 (5 bases). Trimming removed 4 bases from V and 0 bases from J, with 9 bases in between. The CDR3 spans 14 residues. Looked up from germline, CDR1 is ENHRY and CDR2 is SYGVKD. The CDR3 here is CAISGTQMNTEAFF. The CDR3 DNA is TGTGCCATCAGTGGGACACAGATGAACACTGAAGCTTTCTTT.

This rearrangement joins TRBV6-5 to TRBJ2-1, with no clear D. The CDR3 is made up of 15 amino acids. The V gene lost 0 bases and the J gene lost 0 bases, with 6 bases spanning the gap. Germline V CDR1 and CDR2: MNHEY, SVGAGI. The DNA for the CDR3 is TGTGCCAGCAGTTACTCGAAGAGCTCCTACAATGAGCAGTTCTTC. This encodes CASSYSKSSYNEQFF.

The V gene is TRBV6-6, the J gene TRBJ1-2, with D unresolved. Germline V CDR1 and CDR2: MNHNY, SVGAGI (reference sequence). The CDR3 length is 16 residues. Trimming removed 6 bases at V and 0 bases at J, with 17 bases between. CDR3 sequence (DNA): TGTGCCAGCAGCCCAGAGCGGCGGTCCTCTAACTATGGCTACACCTTC. It is translated as CASSPERRSSNYGYTF.

This clone was detected a few times. This sequence joins TRBV7-9 and TRBJ2-5; 7 bases agree with TRBD1. Trimming removed 0 bases from V and 5 bases from J; junction bases left unmatched: 9. Germline CDR1 reads SEHNR; CDR2 reads FQNEAQ (reference sequence). This CDR3 has 16 amino acids. Written as DNA, the CDR3 is TGTGCCAGCAGCTTAGCGGGGCAGGGGGTGGGGGAGACCCAGTACTTC. Translating gives CASSLAGQGVGETQYF.

This chain uses TRBV4-1 with TRBJ1-1, with D maybe TRBD1 (5 bases). Germline CDR1 MGHRA, CDR2 YSYEKL. The CDR3 runs to 15 residues. V gave up 4 bases and J gave up 1 base, with 13 bases separating them. In DNA form, the CDR3 reads TGCGCCAGCAGCCGAGACGAAACAGGGAACACTGAAGCTTTCTTT. Protein: CASSRDETGNTEAFF.